This entry concerns a single T cell receptor beta chain. Its antigen is unknown. These data come from a study of T-cell memory formation after mild COVID-19. Whole-study context: TCR clustering was largely donor specific. Study results and caveats: There were some responding clones in pre-infection memory, which suggested that cross-reactive memory had joined. Mainly CM and EM harbored the contracting CD4+ clones; mainly EMRA harbored the CD8+ ones.

CDR1 is DFQATT and CDR2 is SNEGSKA in the germline V gene (reference sequence). V was pared by 5 bases and J by 8 bases, with 19 bases between. The CDR3 totals 15 residues. TCRdb reprocessed the 5' RACE reads via MiXCR and lists one record per CDR3 protein. Of fewer than 500,000 distinct CDR3 sequences listed, more than 20% are singletons. V and J are TRBV20-1 and TRBJ1-6; D is unresolved. The origin of this receptor is an adult woman who had mild COVID-19 (a few samples of this study predate the infection). Cell type and time point are not known. Material for sequencing was PBMCs or a T cell subset sorted from them (not recorded which). This CDR3 reads CSAPARIGGHSPLHF. The CDR3 DNA sequence: TGCAGTGCTCCCGCCCGGATCGGCGGGCATTCACCCCTCCACTTT.